The rows below give T cell receptor beta chains drawn from one sample of a study of beta chain features in type 1 diabetes. The protocol was immunoSEQ multiplex PCR, while the TCRdb copy is restricted to in-frame clones and leaves out a portion. The data hold roughly 160,000 clones, with around 8.3% observed a single time. Material for sequencing was central memory CD4+ T cells from blood. Source of these receptors: a woman in her late teens or twenties with type 1 diabetes. The CDR3 runs from the conserved cysteine through the conserved F or W. The D gene is left open where the match is weak. A clone size is listed for some rows: how often the clone was seen (once, few, many), or a class if it is expanded.

TRBV19	few	TRBJ2-7	13	TRBD1	CASSGTGYYEQYF	TGTGCCAGTAGTGGGACAGGCTACTACGAGCAGTACTTC
TRBV7-2	NA	TRBJ2-1	16	TRBD2	CASSLERGGGSNEQFF	TGTGCCAGCAGCTTAGAGCGCGGGGGAGGGTCCAATGAGCAGTTCTTC
TRBV7-2	few	TRBJ1-2	13	NA	CASSFGANYGYTF	TGTGCCAGCAGCTTCGGTGCTAACTATGGCTACACCTTC
TRBV9	few	TRBJ1-5	14	NA	CASSVTGEYQPQHF	TGTGCCAGCAGCGTAACAGGCGAGTATCAGCCCCAGCATTTT
TRBV30	NA	TRBJ2-1	15	NA	CAWIQGPPAYNEQFF	TGTGCCTGGATCCAGGGTCCTCCCGCCTACAATGAGCAGTTCTTC
TRBV5-1	many	TRBJ2-7	13	TRBD1	CASSSGQTYEQYF	TGCGCCAGCAGCTCGGGACAGACCTACGAGCAGTACTTC
TRBV30	NA	TRBJ2-3	15	TRBD1	CAWSVGDRDTDTQYF	TGTGCCTGGAGTGTGGGGGACAGGGATACAGATACGCAGTATTTT
TRBV19	few	TRBJ1-5	13	NA	CASRDFSNQPQHF	TGTGCCAGTAGGGACTTTAGCAATCAGCCCCAGCATTTT
TRBV4-2	few	TRBJ2-3	15	TRBD2	CASSPAGVGTDTQYF	TGTGCCAGCAGCCCGGCGGGAGTGGGCACAGATACGCAGTATTTT
TRBV5-1	few	TRBJ2-7	15	NA	CASSYGGTDSYEQYF	TGCGCCAGCAGCTACGGGGGAACCGACTCCTACGAGCAGTACTTC
TRBV5-1	NA	TRBJ2-5	13	NA	CASSLDTQETQYF	TGCGCCAGCAGCTTGGACACGCAAGAGACCCAGTACTTC
TRBV11-2	few	TRBJ2-1	15	TRBD2	CASAPGLASYNEQFF	TGTGCCAGCGCCCCGGGACTAGCGTCCTACAATGAGCAGTTCTTC
TRBV6-5	NA	TRBJ1-2	13	TRBD1	CASSLGQAYGYTF	TGTGCCAGCAGCTTAGGACAGGCATATGGCTACACCTTC
TRBV5-1	few	TRBJ2-1	14	NA	CASSLDGVYNEQFF	TGCGCCAGCAGCTTGGACGGGGTATACAATGAGCAGTTCTTC
TRBV19	few	TRBJ2-7	11	NA	CASRQPYEQYF	TGTGCCTCACGACAACCTTACGAGCAGTACTTC
TRBV18	few	TRBJ2-7	14	TRBD1	CASSPPGQTYEQYF	TGTGCCAGCTCACCACCGGGACAGACCTACGAGCAGTACTTC
TRBV28	NA	TRBJ2-7	14	TRBD2	CASLMIGRVYEQYF	TGTGCCAGCCTTATGATCGGGAGGGTATACGAGCAGTACTTC
TRBV5-1	few	TRBJ2-5	15	TRBD1	CASSPTTGVTETQYF	TGCGCCAGCAGCCCTACGACAGGGGTCACTGAGACCCAGTACTTC
TRBV9	NA	TRBJ2-3	15	TRBD2	CASSVAGGYTDTQYF	TGTGCCAGCAGCGTAGCGGGGGGTTACACAGATACGCAGTATTTT
TRBV7-9	few	TRBJ2-5	14	NA	CASSPRTVQETQYF	TGTGCCAGCAGCCCCCGGACAGTTCAAGAGACCCAGTACTTC
TRBV19	few	TRBJ1-3	14	NA	CASTQATSGNTIYF	TGTGCCAGTACACAGGCAACCTCTGGAAACACCATATATTTT
TRBV9	NA	TRBJ2-5	14	TRBD1	CASSEGQRVETQYF	TGTGCCAGCAGCGAGGGACAGAGGGTCGAGACCCAGTACTTC
TRBV7-2	NA	TRBJ1-3	15	TRBD1	CASRTGGAEGNTIYF	TGTGCCAGCAGGACAGGGGGCGCGGAAGGAAACACCATATATTTT
TRBV29-1	NA	TRBJ2-5	14	TRBD2	CSVVPTGRGGTQYF	TGCAGCGTTGTCCCCACCGGGCGGGGGGGGACCCAGTACTTC
TRBV5-4	few	TRBJ2-1	15	TRBD1	CASSLGLGGQNEQFF	TGTGCCAGCAGCTTGGGTCTAGGGGGCCAGAATGAGCAGTTCTTC
TRBV4-3	few	TRBJ2-1	17	TRBD2	CASSQVMVASGSYEQFF	TGCGCCAGCAGCCAAGTTATGGTGGCTAGCGGGAGCTATGAGCAGTTCTTC
TRBV12-2	NA	TRBJ2-7	12	NA	CASRYTRSEQYF	TGTGCAAGTCGCTATACTAGATCCGAGCAGTACTTC
TRBV9	few	TRBJ2-1	16	TRBD2	CASSVGVGGINNEQFF	TGTGCCAGCAGCGTAGGTGTGGGGGGGATCAACAATGAGCAGTTCTTC
TRBV7-2	few	TRBJ2-5	13	TRBD1	CASSFLQGETQYF	TGTGCCAGCAGCTTCTTACAGGGGGAGACCCAGTACTTC
TRBV9	NA	TRBJ2-3	14	NA	CASSVGTVGDTQYF	TGTGCCAGCAGCGTAGGGACAGTCGGAGATACGCAGTATTTT
TRBV7-9	few	TRBJ2-2	15	NA	CASSLGGTHTGELFF	TGTGCCAGCAGCTTAGGCGGGACTCACACCGGGGAGCTGTTTTTT
TRBV4-3	NA	TRBJ2-2	15	NA	CASSQDVGPGGELFF	TGCGCCAGCAGCCAAGATGTGGGGCCGGGCGGGGAGCTGTTTTTT
TRBV28	NA	TRBJ2-1	15	TRBD2	CASSLVSSGYNEQFF	TGTGCCAGCAGTTTAGTTTCTAGCGGGTACAATGAGCAGTTCTTC
TRBV7-2	NA	TRBJ2-7	16	TRBD1	CASSSDRDRGFYEQYF	TGTGCCAGCAGCTCCGACCGGGACAGGGGGTTCTACGAGCAGTACTTC
TRBV30	NA	TRBJ2-2	16	NA	CAWSPTKNRNTGELFF	TGTGCCTGGAGTCCCACCAAAAATAGGAACACCGGGGAGCTGTTTTTT
TRBV2	few	TRBJ2-1	15	NA	CASSEGPWSYNEQFF	TGTGCCAGCAGTGAGGGGCCCTGGAGCTACAATGAGCAGTTCTTC
TRBV18	many	TRBJ1-5	12	NA	CASSRTMQTQHF	TGTGCCAGCTCGCGGACTATGCAGACCCAGCATTTT
TRBV2	few	TRBJ2-3	15	TRBD2	CASTVRAGGPDTQYF	TGTGCCAGCACCGTGCGGGCGGGAGGGCCAGATACGCAGTATTTT
TRBV30	few	TRBJ2-2	15	NA	CAWSLEGGSTGELFF	TGTGCCTGGAGTTTGGAGGGAGGCAGCACCGGGGAGCTGTTTTTT
TRBV28	few	TRBJ2-7	13	NA	CASASSPTYEQYF	TGTGCCAGCGCAAGTAGCCCAACCTACGAGCAGTACTTC
TRBV7-2	NA	TRBJ2-5	14	NA	CASSLTTGWETQYF	TGTGCCAGCAGCTTGACGACAGGATGGGAGACCCAGTACTTC
TRBV7-8	few	TRBJ2-1	13	NA	CASSTNRDLRQFF	TGTGCCAGCAGCACCAACAGGGATCTCCGGCAGTTCTTC
TRBV27	NA	TRBJ1-5	13	TRBD1	CASRTGNNQPQHF	TGTGCCAGCAGGACAGGGAACAATCAGCCCCAGCATTTT
TRBV28	NA	TRBJ2-5	16	NA	CASSPPGSGLQETQYF	TGTGCCAGCAGTCCCCCGGGTAGCGGCCTCCAAGAGACCCAGTACTTC
TRBV7-9	NA	TRBJ1-3	13	NA	CASSLASGNTIYF	TGTGCCAGCAGCTTAGCGAGCGGAAACACCATATATTTT
TRBV7-2	few	TRBJ2-3	12	NA	CASRASTDTQYF	TGTGCCAGCAGGGCAAGCACAGATACGCAGTATTTT
TRBV19	NA	TRBJ2-5	12	NA	CASSIAGETQYF	TGTGCCAGTAGTATAGCGGGGGAGACCCAGTACTTC
TRBV7-2	few	TRBJ1-1	14	TRBD1	CASSPYRGRTEAFF	TGTGCCAGCAGCCCATACAGGGGGCGTACTGAAGCTTTCTTT
TRBV18	few	TRBJ2-3	16	TRBD2	CASSALAGASTDTQYF	TGTGCCAGCTCGGCTCTAGCGGGGGCCAGCACAGATACGCAGTATTTT
TRBV7-8	few	TRBJ1-3	14	NA	CASSLSRSGNTIYF	TGTGCCAGCAGCTTATCCAGATCTGGAAACACCATATATTTT
TRBV18	NA	TRBJ2-1	13	NA	CASSQGQDNEQFF	TGTGCCAGCTCTCAGGGGCAGGACAATGAGCAGTTCTTC
TRBV6-5	NA	TRBJ2-1	13	TRBD1	CASSYGTVNEQFF	TGTGCCAGCAGTTACGGGACAGTCAATGAGCAGTTCTTC
TRBV11-3	NA	TRBJ2-6	17	TRBD2	CASSLDGGGSGANVLTF	TGTGCCAGCAGCTTAGACGGGGGGGGCTCTGGGGCCAACGTCCTGACTTTC
TRBV19	NA	TRBJ1-3	17	NA	CASSRTHRSIAGNTIYF	TGTGCCAGTAGCCGCACCCACAGGAGCATCGCTGGAAACACCATATATTTT
TRBV11-2	NA	TRBJ2-3	14	NA	CASSLGVSTDTQYF	TGTGCCAGCAGCTTAGGAGTTTCCACAGATACGCAGTATTTT